This TCR beta chain was recovered during a study of human T cells and chemical hapten exposure. Whole-study context: On the upper back, patch tests were applied with 0.01% DPC and read at 6 days. Points from the study as a whole: TCRs whose frequency exceeded 1 in 1000 remained the same following DPC sensitization.

In its sample, this clonotype was seen a few times. Its antigen is unknown. The CDR3 has 13 residues. V lost 5 bases and J lost 8, with 15 bases in between. Germline V gives CDR1 SGHTA, CDR2 FQGNSA. Documented time point: patch test 2, 6 weeks after DPC sensitization. Treatment defined: therapeutic diphenylcyclopropenone sensitization with weekly scalp DPC. Patch tests were applied only after blood draws. TCRdb reprocessed the RACE reads with MiXCR, giving one entry per CDR3 protein. The sample includes 110,000 or so distinct CDR3 sequences, roughly a tenth of them seen just once. Sequencing used whole blood, obtained in connection with sensitization to the hapten diphenylcyclopropenone (DPC). This receptor was obtained from a woman aged 35 to 49 with alopecia areata. Some clones in this sample may be carry-over from other donors' samples. This chain joins TRBV7-2 and TRBJ1-2; tentatively, D is TRBD1 (6 bases). The CDR3 is CASSVDSYGGYTF. CDR3 nucleotide sequence: TGTGCCAGCAGCGTGGACAGCTATGGAGGCTACACCTTC.